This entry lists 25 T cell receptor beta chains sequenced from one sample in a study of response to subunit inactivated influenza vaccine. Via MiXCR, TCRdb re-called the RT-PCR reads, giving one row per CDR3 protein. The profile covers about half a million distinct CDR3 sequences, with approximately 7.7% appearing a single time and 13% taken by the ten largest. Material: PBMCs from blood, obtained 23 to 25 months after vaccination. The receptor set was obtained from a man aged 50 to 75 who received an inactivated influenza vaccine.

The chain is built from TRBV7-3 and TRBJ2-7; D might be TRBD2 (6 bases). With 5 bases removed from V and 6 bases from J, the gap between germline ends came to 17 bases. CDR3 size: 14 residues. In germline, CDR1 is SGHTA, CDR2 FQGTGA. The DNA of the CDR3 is TGTGCCAGCAGCCAGACACCGGGAGTGGGCGAGCAGTACTTC. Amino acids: CASSQTPGVGEQYF.

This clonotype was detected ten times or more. The CDR3 loop is CASSQEPLYNEQFF. In nucleotides, the CDR3 is TGCGCCAGCAGCCAAGAACCCCTGTACAATGAGCAGTTCTTC. The chain recombines TRBV4-3 with TRBJ2-1; D uncertain. CDR3 length: 14 amino acids. V gave up 0 bases and J gave up 4 bases, with 7 bases separating them. Germline CDR1 LGHNA, CDR2 YSLEER.

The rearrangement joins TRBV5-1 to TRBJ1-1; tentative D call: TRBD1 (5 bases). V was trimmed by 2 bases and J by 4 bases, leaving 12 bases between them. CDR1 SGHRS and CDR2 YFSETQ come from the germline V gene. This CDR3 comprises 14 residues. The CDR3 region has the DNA TGCGCCAGCAGCTTCAAGGGGTTAGGCACTGAAGCTTTCTTT. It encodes CASSFKGLGTEAFF.

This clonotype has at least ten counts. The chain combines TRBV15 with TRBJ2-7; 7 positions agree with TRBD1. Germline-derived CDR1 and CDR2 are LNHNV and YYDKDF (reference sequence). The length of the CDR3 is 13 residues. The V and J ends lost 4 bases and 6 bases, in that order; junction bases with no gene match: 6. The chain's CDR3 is CATSNDRVGEQYF. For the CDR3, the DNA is TGTGCCACCAGCAATGACAGGGTTGGCGAGCAGTACTTC.

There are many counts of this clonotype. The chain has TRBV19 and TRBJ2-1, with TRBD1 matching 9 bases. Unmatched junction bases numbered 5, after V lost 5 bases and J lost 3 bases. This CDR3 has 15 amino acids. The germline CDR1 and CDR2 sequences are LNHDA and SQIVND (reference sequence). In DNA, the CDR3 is TGTGCCAGTAGTTATGGACAGGGGCGCTACAATGAGCAGTTCTTC. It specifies CASSYGQGRYNEQFF.

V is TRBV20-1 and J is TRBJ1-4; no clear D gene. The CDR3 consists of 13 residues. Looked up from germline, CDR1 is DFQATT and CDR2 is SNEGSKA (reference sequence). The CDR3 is CSAPGSTNEKLFF. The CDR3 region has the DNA TGCAGCGCACCTGGGAGTACTAATGAAAAACTGTTTTTT.

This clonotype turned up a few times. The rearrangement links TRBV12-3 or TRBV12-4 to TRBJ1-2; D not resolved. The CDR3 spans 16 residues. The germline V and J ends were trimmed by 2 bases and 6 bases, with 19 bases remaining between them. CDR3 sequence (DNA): TGTGCCAGCAGTTTACTTAAGTCGGTCCAACGCGATGGCTACACCTTC. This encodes CASSLLKSVQRDGYTF.

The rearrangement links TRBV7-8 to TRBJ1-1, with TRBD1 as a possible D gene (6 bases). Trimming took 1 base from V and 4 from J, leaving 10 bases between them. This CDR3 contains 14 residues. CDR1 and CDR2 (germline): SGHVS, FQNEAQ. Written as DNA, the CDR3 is TGTGCCAGCAGCTTAGTCACAGGGCGCACTGAAGCTTTCTTT. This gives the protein CASSLVTGRTEAFF.

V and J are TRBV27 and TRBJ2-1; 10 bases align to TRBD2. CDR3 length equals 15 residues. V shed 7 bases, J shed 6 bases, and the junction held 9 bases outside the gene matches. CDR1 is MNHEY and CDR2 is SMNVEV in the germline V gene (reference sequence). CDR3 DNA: TGTGCCAGCACCCTGGGAGCGGGGGGGGCCAATGAGCAGTTCTTC. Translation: CASTLGAGGANEQFF.

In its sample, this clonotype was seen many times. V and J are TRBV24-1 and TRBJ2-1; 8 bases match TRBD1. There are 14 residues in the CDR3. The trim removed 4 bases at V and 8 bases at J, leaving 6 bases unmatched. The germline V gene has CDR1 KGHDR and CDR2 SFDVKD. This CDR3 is CATSEQGGKDEQFF. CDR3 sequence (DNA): TGTGCCACCAGTGAACAGGGGGGTAAGGATGAGCAGTTCTTC.

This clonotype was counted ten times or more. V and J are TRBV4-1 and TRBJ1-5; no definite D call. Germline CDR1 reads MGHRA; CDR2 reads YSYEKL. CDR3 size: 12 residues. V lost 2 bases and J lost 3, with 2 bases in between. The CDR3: CASSQHNQPQHF. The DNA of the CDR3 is TGCGCCAGCAGCCAACACAATCAGCCCCAGCATTTT.

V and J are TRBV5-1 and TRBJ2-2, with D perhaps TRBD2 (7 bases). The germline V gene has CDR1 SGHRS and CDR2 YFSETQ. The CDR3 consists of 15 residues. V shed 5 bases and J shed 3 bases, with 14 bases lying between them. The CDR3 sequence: CASSAGAVDTGELFF. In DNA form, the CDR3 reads TGCGCCAGCAGTGCGGGGGCGGTAGACACCGGGGAGCTGTTTTTT.

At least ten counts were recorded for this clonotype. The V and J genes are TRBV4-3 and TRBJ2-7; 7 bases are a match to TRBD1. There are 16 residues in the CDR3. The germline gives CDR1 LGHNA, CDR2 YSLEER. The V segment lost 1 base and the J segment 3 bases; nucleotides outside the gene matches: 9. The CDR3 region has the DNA TGCGCCAGCAGCCAAGGGGTACAGGGGACCTTCTACGAGCAGTACTTC. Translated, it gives CASSQGVQGTFYEQYF.

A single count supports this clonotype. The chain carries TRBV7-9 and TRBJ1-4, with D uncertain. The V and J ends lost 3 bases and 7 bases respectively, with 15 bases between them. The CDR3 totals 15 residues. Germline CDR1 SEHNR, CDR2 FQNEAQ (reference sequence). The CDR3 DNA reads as TGTGCCAGCAGCTTTGGATTGGGCAAAATTGAAAAACTGTTTTTT. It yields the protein CASSFGLGKIEKLFF.

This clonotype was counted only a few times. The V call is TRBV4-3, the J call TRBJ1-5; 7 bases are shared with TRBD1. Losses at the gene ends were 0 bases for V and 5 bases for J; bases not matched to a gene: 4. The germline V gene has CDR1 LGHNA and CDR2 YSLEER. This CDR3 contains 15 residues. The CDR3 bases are TGCGCCAGCAGCCAAGAGGGACAGCCGGATCAGCCCCAGCATTTT. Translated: CASSQEGQPDQPQHF.

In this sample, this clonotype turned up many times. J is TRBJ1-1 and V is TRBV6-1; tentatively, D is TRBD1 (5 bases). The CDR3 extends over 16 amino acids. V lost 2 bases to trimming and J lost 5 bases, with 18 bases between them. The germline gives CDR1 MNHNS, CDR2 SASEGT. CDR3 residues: CASSETLGRGVTEAFF. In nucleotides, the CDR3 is TGTGCCAGCAGTGAAACCCTCGGGAGGGGAGTTACTGAAGCTTTCTTT.

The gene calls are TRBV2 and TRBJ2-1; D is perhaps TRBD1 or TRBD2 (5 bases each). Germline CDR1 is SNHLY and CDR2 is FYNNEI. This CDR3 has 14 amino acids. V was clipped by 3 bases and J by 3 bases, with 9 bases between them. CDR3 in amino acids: CASSDKRGYNEQFF. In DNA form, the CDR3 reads TGTGCCAGCAGTGACAAGAGGGGCTACAATGAGCAGTTCTTC.

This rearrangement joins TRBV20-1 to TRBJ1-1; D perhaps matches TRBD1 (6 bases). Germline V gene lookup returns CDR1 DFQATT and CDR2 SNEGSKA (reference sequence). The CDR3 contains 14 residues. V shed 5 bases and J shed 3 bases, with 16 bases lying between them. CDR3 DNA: TGCAGTGCTGCGGACCTCAGGGGATACACTGAAGCTTTCTTT. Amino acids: CSAADLRGYTEAFF.

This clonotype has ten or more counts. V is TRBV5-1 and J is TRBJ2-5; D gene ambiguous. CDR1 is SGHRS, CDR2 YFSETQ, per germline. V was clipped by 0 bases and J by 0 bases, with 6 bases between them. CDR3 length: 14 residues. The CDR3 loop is CASSLVADQETQYF. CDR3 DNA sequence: TGCGCCAGCAGCTTGGTGGCCGACCAAGAGACCCAGTACTTC.

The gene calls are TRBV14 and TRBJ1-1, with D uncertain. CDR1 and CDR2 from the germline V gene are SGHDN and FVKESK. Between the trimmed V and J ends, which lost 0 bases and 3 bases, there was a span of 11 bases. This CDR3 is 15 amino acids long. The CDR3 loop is CASSQDAGIYTEAFF. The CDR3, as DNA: TGTGCCAGCAGCCAAGACGCGGGGATTTACACTGAAGCTTTCTTT. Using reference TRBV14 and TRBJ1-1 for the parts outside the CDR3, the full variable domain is EAGVTQFPSHSVIEKGQTVTLRCDPISGHDNLYWYRRVMGKEIKFLLHFVKESKQDESGMPNNRFLAERTGGTYSTLKVQPAELEDSGVYFCASSQDAGIYTEAFFGQGTRLTVV.

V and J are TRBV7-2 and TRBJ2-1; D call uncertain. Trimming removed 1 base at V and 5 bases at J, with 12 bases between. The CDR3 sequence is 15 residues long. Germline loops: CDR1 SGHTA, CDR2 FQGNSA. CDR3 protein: CASSLDAWGNNEQFF. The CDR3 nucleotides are TGTGCCAGCAGCTTAGACGCCTGGGGTAACAATGAGCAGTTCTTC.

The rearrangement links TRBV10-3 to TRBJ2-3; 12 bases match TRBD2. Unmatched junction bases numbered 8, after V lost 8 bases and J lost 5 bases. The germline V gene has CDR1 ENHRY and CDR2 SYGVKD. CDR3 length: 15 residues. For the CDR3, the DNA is TGTGCCATCGGCAGACTAGCGGGAGATCGAGATACGCAGTATTTT. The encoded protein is CAIGRLAGDRDTQYF.

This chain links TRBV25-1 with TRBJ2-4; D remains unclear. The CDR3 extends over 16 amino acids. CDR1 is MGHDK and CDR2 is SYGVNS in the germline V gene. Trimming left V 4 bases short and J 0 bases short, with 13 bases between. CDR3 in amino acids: CASSAGWPLAKNIQYF. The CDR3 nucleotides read TGTGCCAGCAGTGCCGGGTGGCCTTTAGCCAAAAACATTCAGTACTTC.

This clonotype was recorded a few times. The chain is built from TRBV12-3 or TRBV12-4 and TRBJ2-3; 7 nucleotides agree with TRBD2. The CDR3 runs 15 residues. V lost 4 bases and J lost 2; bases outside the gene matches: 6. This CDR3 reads CASSYLAEDTDTQYF. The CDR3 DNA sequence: TGTGCCAGCAGTTATCTAGCGGAGGACACAGATACGCAGTATTTT.

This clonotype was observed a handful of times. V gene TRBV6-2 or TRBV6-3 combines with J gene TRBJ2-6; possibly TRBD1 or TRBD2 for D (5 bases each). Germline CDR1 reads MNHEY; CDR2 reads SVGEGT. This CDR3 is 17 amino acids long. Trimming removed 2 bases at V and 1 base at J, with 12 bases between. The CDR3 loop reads CASSYRGVGSGANVLTF. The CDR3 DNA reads TGTGCCAGCAGTTACCGAGGGGTCGGGTCTGGGGCCAACGTCCTGACTTTC.